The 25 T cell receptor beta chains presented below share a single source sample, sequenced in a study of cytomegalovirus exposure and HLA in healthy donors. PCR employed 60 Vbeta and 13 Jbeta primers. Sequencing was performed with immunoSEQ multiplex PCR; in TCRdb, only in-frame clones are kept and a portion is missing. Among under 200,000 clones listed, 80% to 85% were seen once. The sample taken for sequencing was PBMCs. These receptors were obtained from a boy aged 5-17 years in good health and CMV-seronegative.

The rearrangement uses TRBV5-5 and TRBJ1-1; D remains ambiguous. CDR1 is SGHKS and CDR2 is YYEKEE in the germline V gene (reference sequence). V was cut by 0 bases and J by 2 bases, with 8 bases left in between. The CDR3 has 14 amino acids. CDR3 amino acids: CASSLGHLNTEAFF. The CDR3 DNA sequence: TGTGCCAGCAGCTTGGGACATCTAAACACTGAAGCTTTCTTT.

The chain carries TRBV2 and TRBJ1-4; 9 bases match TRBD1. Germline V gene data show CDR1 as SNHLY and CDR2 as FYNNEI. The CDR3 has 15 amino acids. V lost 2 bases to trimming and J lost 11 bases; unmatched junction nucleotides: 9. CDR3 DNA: TGTGCCAGCAGTGAAAGTGGACAGGGGAGGGGGAAACTGTTTTTT. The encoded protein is CASSESGQGRGKLFF.

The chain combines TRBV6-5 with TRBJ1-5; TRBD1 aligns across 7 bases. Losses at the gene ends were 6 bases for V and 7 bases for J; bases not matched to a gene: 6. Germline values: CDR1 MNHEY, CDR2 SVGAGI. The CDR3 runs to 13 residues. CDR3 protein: CASSRTGEQPQHF. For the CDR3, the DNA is TGTGCCAGCAGCCGGACAGGAGAACAGCCCCAGCATTTT.

CDR3 in DNA: TGTGCCAGCAGCCACCCGGGAGTGACGTCCTACAATGAGCAGTTCTTC. It yields the protein CASSHPGVTSYNEQFF. The chain links TRBV4-2 to TRBJ2-1; tentatively, D is TRBD2 (6 bases). CDR3 length: 16 amino acids. Per germline, CDR1 LGHNA and CDR2 YNFKEQ. V gave up 3 bases and J gave up 1 base, with 13 bases separating them.

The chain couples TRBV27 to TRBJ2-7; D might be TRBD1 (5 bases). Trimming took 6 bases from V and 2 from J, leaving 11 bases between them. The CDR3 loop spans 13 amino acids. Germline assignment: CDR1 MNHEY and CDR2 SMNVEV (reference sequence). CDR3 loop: CASRKTATYEQYF. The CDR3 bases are TGTGCCAGCAGGAAGACAGCCACCTACGAGCAGTACTTC.

This CDR3 reads CASSIRGQRSDPQYF. In nucleotides, the CDR3 is TGTGCCAGTAGTATTCGGGGACAGAGAAGCGACCCCCAGTACTTC. V gene TRBV19 combines with J gene TRBJ2-5, with 7 positions matching TRBD1. The germline gives CDR1 LNHDA, CDR2 SQIVND (reference sequence). The CDR3 length is 15 residues. J lost 9 bases, V lost 3 bases, and 13 bases had no gene match.

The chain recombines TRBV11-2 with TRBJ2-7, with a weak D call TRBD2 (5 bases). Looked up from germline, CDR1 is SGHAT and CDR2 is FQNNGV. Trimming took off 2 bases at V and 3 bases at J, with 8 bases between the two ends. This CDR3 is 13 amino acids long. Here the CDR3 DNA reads TGTGCCAGCAGCTTAACAGACTACTACGAGCAGTACTTC. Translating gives CASSLTDYYEQYF.

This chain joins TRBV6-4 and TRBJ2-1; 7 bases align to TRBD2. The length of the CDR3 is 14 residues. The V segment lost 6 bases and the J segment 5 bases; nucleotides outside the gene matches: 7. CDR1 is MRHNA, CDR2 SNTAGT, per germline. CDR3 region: CASSSGGENNEQFF. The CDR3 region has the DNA TGTGCCAGCAGCTCGGGGGGTGAAAACAATGAGCAGTTCTTC.

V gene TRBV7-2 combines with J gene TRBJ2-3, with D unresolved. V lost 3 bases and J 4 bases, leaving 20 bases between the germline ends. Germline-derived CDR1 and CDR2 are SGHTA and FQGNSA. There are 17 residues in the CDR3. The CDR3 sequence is CASSLRTRMIIPDTQYF. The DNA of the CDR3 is TGTGCCAGCAGCTTGCGTACCAGGATGATCATCCCAGATACGCAGTATTTT.

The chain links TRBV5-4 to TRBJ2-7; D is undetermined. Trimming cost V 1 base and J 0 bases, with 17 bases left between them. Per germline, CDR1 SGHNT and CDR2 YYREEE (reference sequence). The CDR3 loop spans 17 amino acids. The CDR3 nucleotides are TGTGCCAGCAGCTTGTTTATTCCCTCCTACAGCTCCTACGAGCAGTACTTC. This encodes CASSLFIPSYSSYEQYF.

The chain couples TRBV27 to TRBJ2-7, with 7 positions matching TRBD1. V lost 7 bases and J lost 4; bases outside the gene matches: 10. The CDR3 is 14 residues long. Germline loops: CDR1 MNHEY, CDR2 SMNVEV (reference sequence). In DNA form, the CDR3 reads TGTGCCAGCACTTCCGGGACAGAAAAGTACGAGCAGTACTTC. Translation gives CASTSGTEKYEQYF.

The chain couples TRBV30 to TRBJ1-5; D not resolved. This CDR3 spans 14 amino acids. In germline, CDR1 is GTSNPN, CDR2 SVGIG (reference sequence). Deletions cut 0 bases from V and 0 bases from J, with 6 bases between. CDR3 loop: CAWSVLSSNQPQHF. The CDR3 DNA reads TGTGCCTGGAGTGTACTAAGTAGCAATCAGCCCCAGCATTTT.

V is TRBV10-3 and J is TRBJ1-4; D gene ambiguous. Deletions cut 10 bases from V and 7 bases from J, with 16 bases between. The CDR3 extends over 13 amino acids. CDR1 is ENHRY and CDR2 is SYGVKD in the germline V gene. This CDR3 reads CATQEGSSEKLFF. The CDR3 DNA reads TGTGCCACCCAGGAGGGCAGTAGTGAAAAACTGTTTTTT.

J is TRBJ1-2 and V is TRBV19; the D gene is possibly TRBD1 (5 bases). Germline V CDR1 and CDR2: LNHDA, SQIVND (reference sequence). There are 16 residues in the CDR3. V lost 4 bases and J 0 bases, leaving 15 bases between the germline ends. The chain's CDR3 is CASSNPRGSTNYGYTF. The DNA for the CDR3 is TGTGCCAGTAGTAACCCGCGGGGCAGTACTAACTATGGCTACACCTTC.

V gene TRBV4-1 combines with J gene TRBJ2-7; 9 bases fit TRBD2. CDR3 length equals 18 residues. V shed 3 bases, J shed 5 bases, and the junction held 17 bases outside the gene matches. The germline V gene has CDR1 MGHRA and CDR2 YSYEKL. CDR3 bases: TGCGCCAGCAGCCAGGCCTCGACTGCGGGGGGGCTTATGGACGAGCAGTACTTC. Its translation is CASSQASTAGGLMDEQYF.

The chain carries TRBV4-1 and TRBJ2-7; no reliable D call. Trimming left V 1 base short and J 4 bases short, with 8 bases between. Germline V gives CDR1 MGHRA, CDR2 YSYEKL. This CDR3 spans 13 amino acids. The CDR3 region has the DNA TGCGCCAGCAGCCAAGGGCAGAATTACGAGCAGTACTTC. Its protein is CASSQGQNYEQYF.

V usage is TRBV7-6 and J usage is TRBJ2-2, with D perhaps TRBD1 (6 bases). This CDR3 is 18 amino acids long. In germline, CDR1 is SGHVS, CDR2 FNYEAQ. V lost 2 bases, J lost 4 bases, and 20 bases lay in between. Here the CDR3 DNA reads TGTGCCAGCAGCTTAAAGGGGCGGCAGGGGTTAATCACCGGGGAGCTGTTTTTT. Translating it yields CASSLKGRQGLITGELFF.

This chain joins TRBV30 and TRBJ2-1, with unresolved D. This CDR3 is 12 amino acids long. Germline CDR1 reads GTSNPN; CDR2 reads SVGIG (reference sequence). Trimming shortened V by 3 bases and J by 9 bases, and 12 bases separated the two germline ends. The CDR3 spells CAWRESSAEQFF. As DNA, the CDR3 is TGTGCCTGGAGGGAGTCTAGTGCTGAGCAGTTCTTC.

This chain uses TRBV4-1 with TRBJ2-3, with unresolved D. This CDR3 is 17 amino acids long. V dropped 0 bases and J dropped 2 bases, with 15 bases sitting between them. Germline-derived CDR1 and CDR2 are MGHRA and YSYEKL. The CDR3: CASSQDPSPTYTDTQYF. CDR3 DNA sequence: TGCGCCAGCAGCCAAGATCCTAGTCCAACTTACACAGATACGCAGTATTTT.

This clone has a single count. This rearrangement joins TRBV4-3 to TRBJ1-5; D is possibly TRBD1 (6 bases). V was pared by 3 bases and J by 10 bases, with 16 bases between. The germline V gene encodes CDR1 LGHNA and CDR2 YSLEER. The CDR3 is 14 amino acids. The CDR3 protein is CASSQQTGLGPQHF. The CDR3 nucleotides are TGCGCCAGCAGCCAGCAAACAGGGCTCGGACCCCAGCATTTT.

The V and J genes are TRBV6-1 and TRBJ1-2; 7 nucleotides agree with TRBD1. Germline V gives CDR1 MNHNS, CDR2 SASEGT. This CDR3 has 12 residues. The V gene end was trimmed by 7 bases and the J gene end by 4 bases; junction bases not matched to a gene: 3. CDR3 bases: TGTGCCAGCACCGGACAGGTCTATGGCTACACCTTC. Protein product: CASTGQVYGYTF.

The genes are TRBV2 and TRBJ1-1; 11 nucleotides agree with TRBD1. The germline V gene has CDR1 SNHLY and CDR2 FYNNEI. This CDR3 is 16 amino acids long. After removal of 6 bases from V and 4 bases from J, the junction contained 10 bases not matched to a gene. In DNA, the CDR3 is TGTGCCAGCAGCCTTTTGGGACAGGGGGGTTTCACTGAAGCTTTCTTT. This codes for CASSLLGQGGFTEAFF.

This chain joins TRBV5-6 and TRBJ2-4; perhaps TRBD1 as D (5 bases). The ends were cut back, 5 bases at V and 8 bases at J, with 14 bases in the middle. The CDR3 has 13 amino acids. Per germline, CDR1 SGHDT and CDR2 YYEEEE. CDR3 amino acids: CASRTQGWDIQYF. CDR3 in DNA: TGTGCCAGCAGGACCCAGGGTTGGGACATTCAGTACTTC.

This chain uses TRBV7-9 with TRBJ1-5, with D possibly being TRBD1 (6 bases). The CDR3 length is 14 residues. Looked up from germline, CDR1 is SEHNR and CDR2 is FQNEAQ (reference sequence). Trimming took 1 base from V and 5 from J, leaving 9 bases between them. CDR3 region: CASSLVGGDQPQHF. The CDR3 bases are TGTGCCAGCAGCTTAGTAGGGGGAGATCAGCCCCAGCATTTT.

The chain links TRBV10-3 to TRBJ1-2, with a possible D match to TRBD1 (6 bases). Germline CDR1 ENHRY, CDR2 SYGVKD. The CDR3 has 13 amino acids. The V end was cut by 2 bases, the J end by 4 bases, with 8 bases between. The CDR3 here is CAISERDTYGYTF. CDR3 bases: TGTGCCATCAGTGAGCGGGACACCTATGGCTACACCTTC.